These 10 T cell receptor beta chains were sequenced from one sample in a study of spatial heterogeneity in lung cancer. Each CDR3 protein is one row after TCRdb ran MiXCR on the 5' RACE reads. There are some 11,000 distinct CDR3 sequences in the sample; approximately 6.3% occur only once, and 28% lies in the top ten. The time point is: sample taken at primary tumor resection. The sample here was PBMCs, taken at surgery. Receptors were obtained from a male donor with early-stage non-small cell lung cancer.

This clonotype was seen a handful of times. The chain has TRBV7-6 and TRBJ2-7; no reliable D call. Per the germline V gene, CDR1 is SGHVS and CDR2 is FNYEAQ. V was cut by 1 base and J by 4 bases, with 8 bases left in between. The CDR3 extends over 13 amino acids. CDR3 in DNA: TGTGCCAGCAGCTTAGGTAGTCAGTACGAGCAGTACTTC. Encoded protein: CASSLGSQYEQYF.

This clonotype has a count of ten or more. The V and J genes are TRBV25-1 and TRBJ1-4, with a possible D match to TRBD1 (6 bases). The germline V gene has CDR1 MGHDK and CDR2 SYGVNS. The V and J ends lost 6 bases and 2 bases respectively, with 7 bases between them. CDR3 size: 13 residues. DNA of the CDR3: TGTGCCAGCAGGACAGGCACTAATGAAAAACTGTTTTTT. This encodes CASRTGTNEKLFF.

The sample holds many counts of this clonotype. This rearrangement joins TRBV6-1 to TRBJ2-1, with 16 positions matching TRBD2. This CDR3 is 18 amino acids long. V gave up 6 bases and J gave up 6 bases; unmatched junction bases: 11. Germline lookup yields CDR1 MNHNS and CDR2 SASEGT. CDR3 nucleotides: TGTGCCAGCAGCGCCGCCGGGACTAGCGGGGGGGCTGGCAATGAGCAGTTCTTC. Translating it yields CASSAAGTSGGAGNEQFF.

This clonotype was seen many times. The gene calls are TRBV20-1 and TRBJ2-3, with 9 bases lining up with TRBD2. The germline CDR1 and CDR2 sequences are DFQATT and SNEGSKA (reference sequence). The CDR3 spans 12 residues. V lost 7 bases, J lost 8 bases, and 7 bases stayed unmatched. The CDR3 loop reads CSVRGGERTQYF. The CDR3 DNA sequence: TGCAGTGTACGCGGGGGGGAACGTACGCAGTATTTT.

In this sample, this clonotype turned up many times. The chain recombines TRBV15 with TRBJ2-1; 13 nucleotides agree with TRBD2. Germline V CDR1 and CDR2: LNHNV, YYDKDF (reference sequence). The length of the CDR3 is 19 residues. V was clipped by 2 bases and J by 4 bases; unmatched bases: 11. CDR3 sequence (DNA): TGTGCCACCAGCAGACCGGACAGGGGACTAGCGGGAAGATACAATGAGCAGTTCTTC. Its protein product is CATSRPDRGLAGRYNEQFF.

This clonotype showed up many times. The chain has TRBV24-1 and TRBJ2-3, with 7 bases lining up with TRBD1. The CDR3 contains 16 residues. Germline V gene data show CDR1 as KGHDR and CDR2 as SFDVKD. V shed 5 bases, J shed 2 bases, and the junction held 9 bases outside the gene matches. CDR3 sequence reads: CATSGTGVFDTDTQYF. Here the CDR3 DNA reads TGTGCCACCAGTGGAACAGGGGTGTTTGACACAGATACGCAGTATTTT.

This clonotype has more than one count but fewer than ten. As DNA, the CDR3 is TGTGCCAGCAGTGCCACATGGTCGAACGTTGAAGCTTTCTTT. Amino acid sequence: CASSATWSNVEAFF. The genes are TRBV2 and TRBJ1-1; no firm D call. This CDR3 contains 14 residues. CDR1 SNHLY and CDR2 FYNNEI come from the germline V gene. Trimming stripped 4 bases from V and 7 bases from J, with 16 bases between.

A few counts support this clonotype. The chain recombines TRBV2 with TRBJ2-5; the D gene could be TRBD1 or TRBD2 (6 bases each). Germline CDR1 and CDR2: SNHLY and FYNNEI. There are 15 residues in the CDR3. Trimming left V 6 bases short and J 4 bases short, with 18 bases between. The CDR3 sequence: CASSGLRGAGETQYF. CDR3 nucleotide sequence: TGTGCCAGCAGCGGCCTAAGGGGGGCCGGAGAGACCCAGTACTTC.

This clonotype has more than one count but fewer than ten. J is TRBJ2-1 and V is TRBV19; TRBD2 aligns across 8 bases. The CDR3 contains 15 residues. The V segment lost 7 bases and the J segment 3 bases; nucleotides outside the gene matches: 8. The germline gives CDR1 LNHDA, CDR2 SQIVND (reference sequence). The CDR3 region is CASTWRGAGYNEQFF. Written as DNA, the CDR3 is TGTGCCAGTACCTGGCGGGGGGCCGGCTACAATGAGCAGTTCTTC.

There are a few counts of this clonotype. The chain carries TRBV20-1 and TRBJ1-1; perhaps TRBD1 as D (6 bases). This CDR3 is built from 13 residues. Trimming cost V 6 bases and J 2 bases, with 13 bases left between them. Germline V gene lookup returns CDR1 DFQATT and CDR2 SNEGSKA (reference sequence). CDR3 coding DNA: TGCAGTGCGATAAGGGGGATTAACACTGAAGCTTTCTTT. Translated, it gives CSAIRGINTEAFF.